The present T cell receptor beta chain was sequenced within a study of beta chain features in type 1 diabetes. Study-level results: Patients with type 1 diabetes carried fewer insertions and had more deletions at their VDJ junctions. Shorter TCRB CDR3s, moderately but significantly so, were found in Type 1 diabetes patients in all four CD4+ subsets.

Using CD45RO/CCR7/CD25/CD127/CD95/CD27, CD4+ naive, central memory, regulatory and stem cell-like memory cells were sorted. This CDR3 has 13 amino acids. Germline CDR1 reads SSHAT; CDR2 reads FNYEAQ (reference sequence). Expressed TCRB transcripts were sequenced after all isolated RNA was converted to cDNA. Assay used: immunoSEQ multiplex PCR; TCRdb lists only in-frame clones, some missing. The sample records some 150,000 clones, about 9.1% being singletons. Concerning this clone itself: Its specificity is unknown. A junction end diverges from the germline sequence, so it may reflect a read error.

The sequenced material came from central memory CD4+ T cells from blood. The rearrangement links TRBV7-7 to TRBJ1-5; perhaps TRBD1 as D (5 bases). The clonotype originates from a woman in her thirties or forties in good health. The CDR3 loop is CASSLDSYQPQHF. The CDR3 nucleotides are TGTGCTAGCAGCCTCGACAGTTATCAGCCCCAGCATTTT.